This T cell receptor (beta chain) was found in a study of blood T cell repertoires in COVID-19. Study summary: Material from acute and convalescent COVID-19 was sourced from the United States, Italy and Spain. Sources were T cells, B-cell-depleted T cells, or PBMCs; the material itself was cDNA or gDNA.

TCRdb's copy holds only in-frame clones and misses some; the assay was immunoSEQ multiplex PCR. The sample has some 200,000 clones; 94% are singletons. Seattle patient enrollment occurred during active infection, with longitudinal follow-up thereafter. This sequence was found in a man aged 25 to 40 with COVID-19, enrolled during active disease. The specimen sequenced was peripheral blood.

CDR3 coding DNA: TGCAGTGCTAGTCTCGGGTCCACAGATACGCAGTATTTT. Residues: CSASLGSTDTQYF. The J gene is TRBJ2-3, the V gene TRBV20-1; no clear D gene. V was pared by 3 bases and J by 2 bases, with 9 bases between. The CDR3 runs 13 residues. CDR1 DFQATT and CDR2 SNEGSKA come from the germline V gene (reference sequence).